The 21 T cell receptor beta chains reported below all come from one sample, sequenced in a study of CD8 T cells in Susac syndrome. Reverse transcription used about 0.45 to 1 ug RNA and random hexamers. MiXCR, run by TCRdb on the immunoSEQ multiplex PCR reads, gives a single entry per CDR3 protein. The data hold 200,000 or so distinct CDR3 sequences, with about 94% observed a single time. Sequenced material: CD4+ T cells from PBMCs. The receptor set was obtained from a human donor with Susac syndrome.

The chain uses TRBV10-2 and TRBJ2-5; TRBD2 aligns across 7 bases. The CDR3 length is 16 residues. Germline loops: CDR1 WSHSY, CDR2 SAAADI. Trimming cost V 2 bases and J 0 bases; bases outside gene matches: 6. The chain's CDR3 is CASSERSGWYQETQYF. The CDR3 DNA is TGCGCCAGCAGTGAGCGTAGCGGGTGGTACCAAGAGACCCAGTACTTC.

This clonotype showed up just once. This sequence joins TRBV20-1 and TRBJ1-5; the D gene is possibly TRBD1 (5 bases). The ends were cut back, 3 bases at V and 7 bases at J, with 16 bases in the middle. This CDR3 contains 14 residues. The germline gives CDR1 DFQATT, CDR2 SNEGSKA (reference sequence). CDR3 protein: CSASRGREGQPQHF. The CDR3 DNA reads TGCAGTGCTAGTCGGGGCAGGGAGGGGCAGCCCCAGCATTTT.

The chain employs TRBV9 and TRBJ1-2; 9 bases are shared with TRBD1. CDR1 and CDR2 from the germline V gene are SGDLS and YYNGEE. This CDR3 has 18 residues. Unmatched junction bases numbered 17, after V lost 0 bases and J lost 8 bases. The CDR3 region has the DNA TGTGCCAGCAGCGTAGATGGGGACAGGGTGGATCGAAGAGGCGGCTACACCTTC. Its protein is CASSVDGDRVDRRGGYTF.

The CDR3 nucleotides read TGTGCCAGCAGCCTAGCCGGGACACGAGCCACCGGGGAGCTGTTTTTT. Its translation: CASSLAGTRATGELFF. The rearrangement links TRBV5-4 to TRBJ2-2, with D possibly being TRBD1 (6 bases). Germline-derived CDR1 and CDR2 are SGHNT and YYREEE (reference sequence). The V end was cut by 4 bases, the J end by 4 bases, with 17 bases between. The CDR3 contains 16 residues.

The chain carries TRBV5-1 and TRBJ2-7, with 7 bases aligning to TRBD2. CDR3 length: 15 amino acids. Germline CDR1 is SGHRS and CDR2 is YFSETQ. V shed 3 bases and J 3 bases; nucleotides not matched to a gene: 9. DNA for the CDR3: TGCGCCAGCAGCTCCCAAGGGAGGGACTACTACGAGCAGTACTTC. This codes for CASSSQGRDYYEQYF.

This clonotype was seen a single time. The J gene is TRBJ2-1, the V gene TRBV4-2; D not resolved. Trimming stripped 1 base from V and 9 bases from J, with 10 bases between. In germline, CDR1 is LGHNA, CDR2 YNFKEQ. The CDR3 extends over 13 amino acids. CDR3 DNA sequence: TGTGCCAGCAGCCAAGTGACGGTCCCTGAGCAGTTCTTC. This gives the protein CASSQVTVPEQFF.

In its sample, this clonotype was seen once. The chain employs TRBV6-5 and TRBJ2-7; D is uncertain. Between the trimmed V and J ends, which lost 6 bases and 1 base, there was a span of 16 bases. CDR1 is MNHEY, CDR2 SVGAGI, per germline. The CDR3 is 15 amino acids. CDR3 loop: CASSLNPTPSYEQYF. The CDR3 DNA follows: TGTGCCAGCAGCCTCAATCCTACCCCTTCCTACGAGCAGTACTTC.

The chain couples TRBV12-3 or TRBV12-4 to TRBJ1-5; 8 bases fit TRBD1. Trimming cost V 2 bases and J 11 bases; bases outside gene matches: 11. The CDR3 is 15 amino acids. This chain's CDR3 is CASSLQGARFGAQHF. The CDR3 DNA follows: TGTGCCAGCAGTTTACAGGGGGCGAGATTTGGTGCCCAGCATTTT.

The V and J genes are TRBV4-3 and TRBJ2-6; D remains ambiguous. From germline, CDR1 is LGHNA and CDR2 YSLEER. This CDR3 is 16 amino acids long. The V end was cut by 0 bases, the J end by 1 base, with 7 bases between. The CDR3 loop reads CASSQDRLSGANVLTF. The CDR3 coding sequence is TGCGCCAGCAGCCAAGATAGACTTTCTGGGGCCAACGTCCTGACTTTC.

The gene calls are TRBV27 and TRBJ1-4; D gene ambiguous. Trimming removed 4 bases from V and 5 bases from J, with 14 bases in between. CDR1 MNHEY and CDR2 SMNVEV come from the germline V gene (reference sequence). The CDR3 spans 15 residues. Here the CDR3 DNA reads TGTGCCAGCAGTTCAATCGCCGCGGGAAATGAAAAACTGTTTTTT. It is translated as CASSSIAAGNEKLFF.

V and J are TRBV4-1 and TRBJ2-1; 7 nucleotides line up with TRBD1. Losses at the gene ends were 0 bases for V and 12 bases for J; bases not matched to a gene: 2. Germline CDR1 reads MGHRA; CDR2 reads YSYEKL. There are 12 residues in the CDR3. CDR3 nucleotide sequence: TGCGCCAGCAGCCAAGAACAGGGGAGGCAGTTCTTC. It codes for CASSQEQGRQFF.

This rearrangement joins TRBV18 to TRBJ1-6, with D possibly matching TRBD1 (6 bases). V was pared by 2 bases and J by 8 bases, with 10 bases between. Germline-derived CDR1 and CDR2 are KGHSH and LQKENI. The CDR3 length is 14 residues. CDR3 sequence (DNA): TGTGCCAGCTCACCATTGGACAGAGATTCACCCCTCCACTTT. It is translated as CASSPLDRDSPLHF.

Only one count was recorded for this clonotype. CDR3 loop: CASSKGLAGDPYNEQFF. CDR3 sequence (DNA): TGTGCCAGCAGCAAAGGCCTAGCGGGGGACCCCTACAATGAGCAGTTCTTC. The chain has TRBV6-2 or TRBV6-3 and TRBJ2-1, with TRBD2 identical over 10 bases. Per germline, CDR1 MNHEY and CDR2 SVGEGT. The V and J ends lost 6 bases and 2 bases, in that order; junction bases with no gene match: 10. The CDR3 is 17 residues long.

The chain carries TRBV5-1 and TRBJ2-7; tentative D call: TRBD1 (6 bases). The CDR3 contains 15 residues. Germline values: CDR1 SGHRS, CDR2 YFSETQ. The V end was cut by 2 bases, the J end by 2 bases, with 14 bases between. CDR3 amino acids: CASSLQGHGAYEQYF. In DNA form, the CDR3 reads TGCGCCAGCAGCTTACAGGGCCACGGGGCCTACGAGCAGTACTTC.

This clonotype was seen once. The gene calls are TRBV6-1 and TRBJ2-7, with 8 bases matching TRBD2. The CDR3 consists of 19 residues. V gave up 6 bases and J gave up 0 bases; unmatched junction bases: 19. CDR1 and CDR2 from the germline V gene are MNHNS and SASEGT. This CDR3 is CASRKRKLNSGASSYEQYF. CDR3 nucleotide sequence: TGTGCCAGCAGAAAACGGAAACTAAATAGCGGGGCTAGCTCCTACGAGCAGTACTTC.

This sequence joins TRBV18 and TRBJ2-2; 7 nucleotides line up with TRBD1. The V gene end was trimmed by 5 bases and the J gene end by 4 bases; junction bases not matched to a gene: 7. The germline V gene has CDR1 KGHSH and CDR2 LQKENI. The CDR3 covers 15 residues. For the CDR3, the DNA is TGTGCCAGCTCATCGACAGGGACGGGCACCGGGGAGCTGTTTTTT. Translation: CASSSTGTGTGELFF.

The DNA of the CDR3 is TGTGCCAGCAGCTCCCGGGGGGGCGGGGACAATGAGCAGTTCTTC. Protein: CASSSRGGGDNEQFF. The V call is TRBV7-2, the J call TRBJ2-1; 8 bases are a match to TRBD2. Germline V CDR1 and CDR2: SGHTA, FQGNSA. The CDR3 sequence is 15 residues long. V lost 4 bases and J lost 5; bases outside the gene matches: 7.

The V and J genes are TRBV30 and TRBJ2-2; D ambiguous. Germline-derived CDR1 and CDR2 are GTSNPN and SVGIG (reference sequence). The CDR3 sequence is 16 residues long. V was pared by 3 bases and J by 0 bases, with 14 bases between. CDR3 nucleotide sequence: TGTGCCTGGAGGGTATCCCGGATCGCGAACACCGGGGAGCTGTTTTTT. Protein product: CAWRVSRIANTGELFF.

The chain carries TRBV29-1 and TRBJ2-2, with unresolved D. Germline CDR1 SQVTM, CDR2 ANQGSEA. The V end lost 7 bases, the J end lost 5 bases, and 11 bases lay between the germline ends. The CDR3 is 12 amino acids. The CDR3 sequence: CSAEEGTGELFF. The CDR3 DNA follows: TGCAGCGCCGAAGAAGGGACCGGGGAGCTGTTTTTT.

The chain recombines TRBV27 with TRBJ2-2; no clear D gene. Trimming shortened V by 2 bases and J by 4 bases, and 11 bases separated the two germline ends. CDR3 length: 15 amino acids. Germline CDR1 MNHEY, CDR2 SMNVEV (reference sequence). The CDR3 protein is CASSLLTDFTGELFF. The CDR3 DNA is TGTGCCAGCAGTTTACTCACAGACTTCACCGGGGAGCTGTTTTTT.

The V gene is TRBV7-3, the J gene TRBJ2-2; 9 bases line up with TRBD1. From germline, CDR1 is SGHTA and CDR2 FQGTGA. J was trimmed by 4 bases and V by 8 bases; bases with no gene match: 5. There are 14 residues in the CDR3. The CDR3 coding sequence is TGTGCCAGCCCCCGGGACAGGGTCACCGGGGAGCTGTTTTTT. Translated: CASPRDRVTGELFF.